This TCR beta chain was recorded in a study of Ad26.COV2.S vaccination and SARS-CoV-2 variants. Background on the study: The vaccine Ad26.COV2.S was put into the muscle once, or twice with 56 days between.

Specified treatment: some 20 received Ad26.COV2.S at low or high dose, single or two shots; five or six received placebo; per-sample allocation not given. Sampling was performed 63 days after the first vaccine or placebo injection. Profiled with immunoSEQ multiplex PCR; TCRdb holds only in-frame clones, not every one. The sample contains about half a million clones, 80% to 90% of which appear only once. Whole-study findings and limits: Vaccine recipients surpassed placebo recipients in spike-specific TCR breadth. Breadth of non-spike TCRs did not differ between vaccinees and placebo recipients. The analyses of TCR breadth and depth may have understated the size of total T cell responses.

Germline CDR1 is SNHLY and CDR2 is FYNNEI. The CDR3 sequence is 13 residues long. The junction had 9 bases not matched to a gene; V was cut back by 6 bases and J by 11 bases. This clone was picked up a small number of times. Its antigen is unknown. The genes are TRBV2 and TRBJ1-5; 8 positions agree with TRBD1. The TCR comes from a person aged 18 to 59 who received the Ad26.COV2.S COVID-19 vaccine or a placebo. This specimen was peripheral blood, taken in a trial of Ad26.COV2.S vaccine versus placebo. DNA for the CDR3: TGTGCCAGCAGAAGGGGACAGGTCTGGTCCCAGCATTTT. Its translation is CASRRGQVWSQHF.